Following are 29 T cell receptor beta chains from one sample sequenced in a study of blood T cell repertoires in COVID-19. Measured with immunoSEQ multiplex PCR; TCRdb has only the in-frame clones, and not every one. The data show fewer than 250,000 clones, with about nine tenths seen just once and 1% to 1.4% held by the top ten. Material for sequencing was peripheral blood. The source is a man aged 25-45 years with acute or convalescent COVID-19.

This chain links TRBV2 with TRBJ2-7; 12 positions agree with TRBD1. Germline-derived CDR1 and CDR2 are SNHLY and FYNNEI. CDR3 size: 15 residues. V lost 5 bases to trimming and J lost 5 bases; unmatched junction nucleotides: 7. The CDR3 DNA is TGTGCCAGCAGTCCCGGGACAGGGGGCAAGCACGAGCAGTACTTC. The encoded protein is CASSPGTGGKHEQYF.

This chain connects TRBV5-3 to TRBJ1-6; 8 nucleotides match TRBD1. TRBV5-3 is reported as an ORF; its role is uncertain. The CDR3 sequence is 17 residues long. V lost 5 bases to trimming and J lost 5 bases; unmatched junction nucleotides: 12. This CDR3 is CARRFFRGRFNNSPLHF. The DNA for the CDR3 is TGTGCCAGAAGGTTCTTCAGGGGGCGATTTAATAATTCACCCCTCCACTTT.

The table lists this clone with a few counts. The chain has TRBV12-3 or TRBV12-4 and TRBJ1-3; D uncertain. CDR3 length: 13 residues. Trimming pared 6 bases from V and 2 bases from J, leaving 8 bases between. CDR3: CASRGVAGNTIYF. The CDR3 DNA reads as TGTGCCAGCAGGGGAGTCGCTGGAAACACCATATATTTT.

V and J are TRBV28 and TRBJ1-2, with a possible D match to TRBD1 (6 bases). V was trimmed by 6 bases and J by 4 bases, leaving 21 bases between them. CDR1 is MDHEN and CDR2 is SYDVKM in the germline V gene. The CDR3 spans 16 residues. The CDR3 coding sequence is TGTGCCAGCAGCCTCACGGAAACAGGGCTCACCTATGGCTACACCTTC. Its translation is CASSLTETGLTYGYTF.

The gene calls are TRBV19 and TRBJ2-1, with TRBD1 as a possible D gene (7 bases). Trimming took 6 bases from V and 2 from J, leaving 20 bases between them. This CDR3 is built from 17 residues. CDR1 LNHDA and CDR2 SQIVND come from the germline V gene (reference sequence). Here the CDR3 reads CASSKGGTSSTYNEQFF. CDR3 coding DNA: TGTGCCAGTAGCAAAGGGGGCACTAGCAGCACCTACAATGAGCAGTTCTTC.

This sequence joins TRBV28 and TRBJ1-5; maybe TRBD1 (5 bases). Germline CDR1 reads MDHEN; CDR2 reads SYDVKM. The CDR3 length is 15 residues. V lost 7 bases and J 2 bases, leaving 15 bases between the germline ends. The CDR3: CASISGFWGNQPQHF. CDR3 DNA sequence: TGTGCCAGCATTTCAGGGTTTTGGGGCAATCAGCCCCAGCATTTT.

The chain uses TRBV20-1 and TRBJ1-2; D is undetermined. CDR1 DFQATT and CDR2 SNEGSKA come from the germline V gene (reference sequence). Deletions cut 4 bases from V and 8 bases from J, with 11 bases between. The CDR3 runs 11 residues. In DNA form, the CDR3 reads TGCAGTGCTATCGGGAATGGGGGCTACACCTTC. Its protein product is CSAIGNGGYTF.

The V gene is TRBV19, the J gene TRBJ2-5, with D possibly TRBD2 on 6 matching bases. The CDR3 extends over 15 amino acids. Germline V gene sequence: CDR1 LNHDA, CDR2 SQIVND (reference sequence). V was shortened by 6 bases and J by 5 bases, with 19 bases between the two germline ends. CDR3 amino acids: CASRGLRDLRETQYF. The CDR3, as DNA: TGTGCCAGTAGGGGACTTAGGGACCTTCGGGAGACCCAGTACTTC.

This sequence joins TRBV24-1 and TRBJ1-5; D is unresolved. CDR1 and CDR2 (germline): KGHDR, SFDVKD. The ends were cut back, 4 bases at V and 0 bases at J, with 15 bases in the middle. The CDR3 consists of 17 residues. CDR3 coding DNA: TGTGCCACCAGTGACCACACTCCCGGCGGTAGCAATCAGCCCCAGCATTTT. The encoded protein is CATSDHTPGGSNQPQHF.

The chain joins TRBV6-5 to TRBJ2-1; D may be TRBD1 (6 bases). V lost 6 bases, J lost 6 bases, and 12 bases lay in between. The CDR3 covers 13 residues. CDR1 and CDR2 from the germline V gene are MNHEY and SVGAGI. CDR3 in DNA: TGTGCCAGCAGGCTGAGACAGGTCAATGAGCAGTTCTTC. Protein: CASRLRQVNEQFF.

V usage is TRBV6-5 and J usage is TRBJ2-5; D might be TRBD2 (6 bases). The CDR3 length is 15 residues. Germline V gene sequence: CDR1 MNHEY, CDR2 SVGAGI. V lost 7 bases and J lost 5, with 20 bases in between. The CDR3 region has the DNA TGTGCCAGCACTCTAAGCGGGCTAGAAGTTGAGACCCAGTACTTC. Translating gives CASTLSGLEVETQYF.

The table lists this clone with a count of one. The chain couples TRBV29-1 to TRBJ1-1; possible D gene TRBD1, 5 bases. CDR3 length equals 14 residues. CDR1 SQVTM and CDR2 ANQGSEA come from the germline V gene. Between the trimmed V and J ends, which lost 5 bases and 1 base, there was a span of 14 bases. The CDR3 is CSVMMRTGNTEAFF. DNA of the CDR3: TGCAGCGTTATGATGAGAACAGGGAACACTGAAGCTTTCTTT.

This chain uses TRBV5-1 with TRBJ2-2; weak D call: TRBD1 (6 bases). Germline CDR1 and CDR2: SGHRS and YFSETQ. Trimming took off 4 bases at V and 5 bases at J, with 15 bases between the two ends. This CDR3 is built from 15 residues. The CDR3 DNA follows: TGCGCCAGCAGCCCCACAGAACAGGGTACCGGGGAGCTGTTTTTT. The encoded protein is CASSPTEQGTGELFF.

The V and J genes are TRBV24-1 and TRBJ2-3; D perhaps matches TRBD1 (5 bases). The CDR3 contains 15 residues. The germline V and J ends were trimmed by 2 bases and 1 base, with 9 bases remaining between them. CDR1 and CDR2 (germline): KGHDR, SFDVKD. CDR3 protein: CATSDWGRGTDTQYF. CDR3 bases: TGTGCCACCAGTGATTGGGGCAGAGGCACAGATACGCAGTATTTT.

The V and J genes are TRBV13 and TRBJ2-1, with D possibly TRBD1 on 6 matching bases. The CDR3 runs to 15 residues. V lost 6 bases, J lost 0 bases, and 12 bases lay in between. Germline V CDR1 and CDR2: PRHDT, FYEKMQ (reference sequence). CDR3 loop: CASSYDRSSYNEQFF. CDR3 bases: TGTGCCAGCAGTTATGACAGGAGCTCCTACAATGAGCAGTTCTTC.

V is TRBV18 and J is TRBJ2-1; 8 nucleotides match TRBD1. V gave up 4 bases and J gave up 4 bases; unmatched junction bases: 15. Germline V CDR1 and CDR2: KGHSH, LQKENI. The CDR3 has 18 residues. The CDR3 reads CASSHTRKTGDIYNEQFF. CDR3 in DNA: TGTGCCAGCTCACACACGAGGAAGACAGGGGATATTTACAATGAGCAGTTCTTC.

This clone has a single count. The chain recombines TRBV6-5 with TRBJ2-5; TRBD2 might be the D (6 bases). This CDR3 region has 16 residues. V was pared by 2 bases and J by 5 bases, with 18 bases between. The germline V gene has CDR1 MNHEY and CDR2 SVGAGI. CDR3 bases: TGTGCCAGCAGTTACGTATACCCGGAGGGGTGGGAGACCCAGTACTTC. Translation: CASSYVYPEGWETQYF.

The CDR3, as DNA: TGTGCCAGCAGCCAAGGCCTTGGGGCCGGTCAAGAGACCCAGTACTTC. It encodes CASSQGLGAGQETQYF. The chain has TRBV3-1 (or the pseudogene TRBV3-2) and TRBJ2-5, with D perhaps matching TRBD1 (5 bases). Germline loops: CDR1 LGHDT, CDR2 YNNKEL (reference sequence). Trimming pared 1 base from V and 2 bases from J, leaving 14 bases between. The CDR3 has 16 residues.

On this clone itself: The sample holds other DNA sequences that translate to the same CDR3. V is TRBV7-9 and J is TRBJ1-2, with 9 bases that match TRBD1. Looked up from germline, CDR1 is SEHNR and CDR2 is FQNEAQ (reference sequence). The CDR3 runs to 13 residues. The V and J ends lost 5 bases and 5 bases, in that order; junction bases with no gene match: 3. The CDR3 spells CASSPGTGYGYTF. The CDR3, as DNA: TGTGCCAGCAGCCCCGGGACAGGGTATGGCTACACCTTC.

The CDR3 spells CASSPRTPWEGRTGELFF. CDR3 sequence (DNA): TGTGCCAGCAGCCCCCGAACCCCGTGGGAGGGGCGGACCGGGGAGCTGTTTTTT. V gene TRBV9 combines with J gene TRBJ2-2; 7 positions match TRBD2. Germline CDR1 SGDLS, CDR2 YYNGEE. CDR3 length: 18 residues. The V and J ends lost 4 bases and 5 bases, in that order; junction bases with no gene match: 17.

CDR3 coding DNA: TGTGCCAGCAGCAAAGAGGTGCGGGTAAGAGCTTTCTTT. It encodes CASSKEVRVRAFF. The chain is built from TRBV21-1 and TRBJ1-1. TRBV21-1 is deemed a pseudogene. This CDR3 is built from 13 residues.

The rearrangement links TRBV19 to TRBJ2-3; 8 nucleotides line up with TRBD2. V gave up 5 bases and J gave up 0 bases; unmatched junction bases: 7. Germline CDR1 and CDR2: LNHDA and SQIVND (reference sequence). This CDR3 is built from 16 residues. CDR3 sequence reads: CASSSGPSGSTDTQYF. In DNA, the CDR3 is TGTGCCAGTAGTTCCGGTCCTAGCGGGAGCACAGATACGCAGTATTTT.

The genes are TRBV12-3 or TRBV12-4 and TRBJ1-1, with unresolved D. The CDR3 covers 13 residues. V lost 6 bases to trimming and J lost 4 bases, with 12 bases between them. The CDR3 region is CASSREETTEAFF. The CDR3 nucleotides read TGTGCCAGCAGCCGCGAGGAAACCACTGAAGCTTTCTTT.

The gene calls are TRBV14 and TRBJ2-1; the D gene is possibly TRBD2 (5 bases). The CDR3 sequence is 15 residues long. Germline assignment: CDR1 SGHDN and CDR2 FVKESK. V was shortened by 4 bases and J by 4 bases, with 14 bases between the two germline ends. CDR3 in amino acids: CASSPGLALYNEQFF. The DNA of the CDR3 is TGTGCCAGCAGCCCAGGACTGGCCCTTTACAATGAGCAGTTCTTC.

CDR3 in amino acids: CASSLTGEETQYF. The CDR3 DNA is TGCGCCAGCAGCTTAACTGGAGAAGAGACCCAGTACTTC. This chain joins TRBV5-1 and TRBJ2-5; D gene uncertain. CDR3 length: 13 residues. V shed 2 bases and J shed 3 bases, with 8 bases lying between them. Germline loops: CDR1 SGHRS, CDR2 YFSETQ.

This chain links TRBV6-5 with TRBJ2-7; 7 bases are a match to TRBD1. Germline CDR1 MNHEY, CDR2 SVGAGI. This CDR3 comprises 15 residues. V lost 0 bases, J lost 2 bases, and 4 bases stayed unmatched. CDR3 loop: CASSYSGTVTYEQYF. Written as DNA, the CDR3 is TGTGCCAGCAGTTACTCCGGGACAGTTACCTACGAGCAGTACTTC.

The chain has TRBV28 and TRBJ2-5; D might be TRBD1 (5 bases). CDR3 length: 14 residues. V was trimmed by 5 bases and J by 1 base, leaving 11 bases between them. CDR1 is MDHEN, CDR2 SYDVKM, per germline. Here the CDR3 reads CASSRPRGQETQYF. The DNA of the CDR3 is TGTGCCAGCAGTCGCCCAAGGGGCCAAGAGACCCAGTACTTC.

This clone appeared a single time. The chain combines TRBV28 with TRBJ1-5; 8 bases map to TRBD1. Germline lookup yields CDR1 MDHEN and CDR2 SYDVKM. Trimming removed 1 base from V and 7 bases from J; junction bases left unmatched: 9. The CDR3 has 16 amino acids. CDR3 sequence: CASSLYRGDPPQPQHF. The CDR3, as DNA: TGTGCCAGCAGTTTATACAGGGGGGATCCCCCGCAGCCCCAGCATTTT. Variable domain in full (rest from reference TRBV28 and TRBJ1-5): DVKVTQSSRYLVKRTGEKVFLECVQDMDHENMFWYRQDPGLGLRLIYFSYDVKMKEKGDIPEGYSVSREKKERFSLILESASTNQTSMYLCASSLYRGDPPQPQHFGDGTRLSIL.

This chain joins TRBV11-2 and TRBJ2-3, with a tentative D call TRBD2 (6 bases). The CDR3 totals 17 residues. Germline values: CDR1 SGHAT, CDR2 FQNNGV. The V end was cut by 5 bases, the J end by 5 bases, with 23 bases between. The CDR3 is CASSRRKGTGIGDTQYF. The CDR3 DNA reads TGTGCCAGCAGCCGGAGAAAAGGGACTGGAATAGGAGATACGCAGTATTTT.